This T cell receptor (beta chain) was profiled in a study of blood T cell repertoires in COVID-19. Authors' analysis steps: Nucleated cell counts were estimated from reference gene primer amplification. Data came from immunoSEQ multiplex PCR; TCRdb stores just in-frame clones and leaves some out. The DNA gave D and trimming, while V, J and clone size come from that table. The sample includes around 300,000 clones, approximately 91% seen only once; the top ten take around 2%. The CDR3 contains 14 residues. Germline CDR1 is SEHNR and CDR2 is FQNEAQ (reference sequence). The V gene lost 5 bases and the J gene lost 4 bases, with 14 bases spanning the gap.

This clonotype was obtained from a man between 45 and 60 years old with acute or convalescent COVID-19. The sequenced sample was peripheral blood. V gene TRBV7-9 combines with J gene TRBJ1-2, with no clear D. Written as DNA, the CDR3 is TGTGCCAGCAGCAGACAAGGGAGGAGCTATGGCTACACCTTC. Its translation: CASSRQGRSYGYTF.